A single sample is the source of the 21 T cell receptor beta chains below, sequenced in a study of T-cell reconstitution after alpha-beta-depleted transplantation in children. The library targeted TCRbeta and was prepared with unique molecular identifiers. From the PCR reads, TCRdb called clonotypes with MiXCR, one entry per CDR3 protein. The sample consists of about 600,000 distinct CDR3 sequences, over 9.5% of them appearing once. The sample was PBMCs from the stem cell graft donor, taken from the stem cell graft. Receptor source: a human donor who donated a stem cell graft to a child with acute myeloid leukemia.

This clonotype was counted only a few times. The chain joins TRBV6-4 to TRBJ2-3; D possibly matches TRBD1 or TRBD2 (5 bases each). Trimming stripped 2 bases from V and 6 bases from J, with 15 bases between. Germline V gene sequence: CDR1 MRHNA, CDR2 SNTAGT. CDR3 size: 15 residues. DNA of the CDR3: TGTGCCAGCAGTGACGACAGCGGCCCTACGGATACGCAGTATTTT. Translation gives CASSDDSGPTDTQYF.

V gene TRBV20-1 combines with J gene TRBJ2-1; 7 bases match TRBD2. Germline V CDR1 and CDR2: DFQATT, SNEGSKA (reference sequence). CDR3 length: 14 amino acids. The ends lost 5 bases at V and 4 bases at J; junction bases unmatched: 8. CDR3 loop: CSAAGLAAYNEQFF. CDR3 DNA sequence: TGCAGTGCTGCGGGGCTAGCGGCATACAATGAGCAGTTCTTC.

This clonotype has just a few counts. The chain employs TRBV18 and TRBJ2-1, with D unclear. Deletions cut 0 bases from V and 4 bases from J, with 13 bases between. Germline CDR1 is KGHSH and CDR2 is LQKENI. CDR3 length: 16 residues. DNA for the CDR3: TGTGCCAGCTCACCACCGAAACCGGCGGAATACAATGAGCAGTTCTTC. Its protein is CASSPPKPAEYNEQFF.

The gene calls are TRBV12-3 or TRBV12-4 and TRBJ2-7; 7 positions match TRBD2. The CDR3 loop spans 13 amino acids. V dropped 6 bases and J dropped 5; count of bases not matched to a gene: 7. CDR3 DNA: TGTGCCAGCAGCCCGACTAGCTTCCACGAGCAGTACTTC. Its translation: CASSPTSFHEQYF.

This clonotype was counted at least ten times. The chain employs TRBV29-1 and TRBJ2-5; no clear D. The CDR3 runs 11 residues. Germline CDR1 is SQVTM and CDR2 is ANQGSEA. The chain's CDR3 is CGGEWAETQYF. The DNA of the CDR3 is TGCGGCGGAGAGTGGGCGGAGACCCAGTACTTC. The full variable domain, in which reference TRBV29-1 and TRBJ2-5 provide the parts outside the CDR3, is SAVISQKPSRDICQRGTSLTIQCQVDSQVTMMFWYRQQPGQSLTLIATANQGSEATYESGFVIDKFPISRPNLTFSTLTVSNMSPEDSSIYLCGGEWAETQYFGPGTRLLVL.

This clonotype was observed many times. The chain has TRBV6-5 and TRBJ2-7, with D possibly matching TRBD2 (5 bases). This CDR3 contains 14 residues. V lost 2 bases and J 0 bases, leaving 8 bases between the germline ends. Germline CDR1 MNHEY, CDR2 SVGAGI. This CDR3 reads CASSYGSSSYEQYF. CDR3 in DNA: TGTGCCAGCAGTTACGGGAGTAGCTCCTACGAGCAGTACTTC.

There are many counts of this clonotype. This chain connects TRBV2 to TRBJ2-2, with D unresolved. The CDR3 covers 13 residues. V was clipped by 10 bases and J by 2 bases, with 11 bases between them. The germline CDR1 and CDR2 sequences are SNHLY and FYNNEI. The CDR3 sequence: CATKDGNTGELFF. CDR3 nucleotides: TGTGCCACGAAGGACGGTAACACCGGGGAGCTGTTTTTT.

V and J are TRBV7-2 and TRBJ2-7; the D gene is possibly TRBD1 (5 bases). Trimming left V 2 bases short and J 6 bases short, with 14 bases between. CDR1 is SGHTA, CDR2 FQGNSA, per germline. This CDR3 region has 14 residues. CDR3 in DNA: TGTGCCAGCAGCTTATCACAGGCCAAGGGCGAGCAGTACTTC. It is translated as CASSLSQAKGEQYF.

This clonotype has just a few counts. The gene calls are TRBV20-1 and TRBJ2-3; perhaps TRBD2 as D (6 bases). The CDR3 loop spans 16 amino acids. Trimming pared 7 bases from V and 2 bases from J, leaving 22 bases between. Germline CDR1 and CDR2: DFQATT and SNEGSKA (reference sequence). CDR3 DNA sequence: TGCAGTGTTAGTCACTTAGCGGAGAGATACACAGATACGCAGTATTTT. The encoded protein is CSVSHLAERYTDTQYF.

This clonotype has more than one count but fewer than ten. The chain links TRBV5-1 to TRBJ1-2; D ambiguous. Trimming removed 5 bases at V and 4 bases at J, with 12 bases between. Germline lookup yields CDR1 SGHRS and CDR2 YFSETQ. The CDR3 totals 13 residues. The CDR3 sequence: CASRTLSGYGYTF. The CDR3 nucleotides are TGCGCCAGCAGGACCCTCTCCGGCTATGGCTACACCTTC.

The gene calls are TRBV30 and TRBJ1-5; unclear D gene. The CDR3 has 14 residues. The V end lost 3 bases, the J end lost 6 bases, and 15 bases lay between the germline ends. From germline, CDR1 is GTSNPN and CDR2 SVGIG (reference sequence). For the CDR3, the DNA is TGTGCCTGGAGACCCCCAGGCCCTGCTCAGCCCCAGCATTTT. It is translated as CAWRPPGPAQPQHF.

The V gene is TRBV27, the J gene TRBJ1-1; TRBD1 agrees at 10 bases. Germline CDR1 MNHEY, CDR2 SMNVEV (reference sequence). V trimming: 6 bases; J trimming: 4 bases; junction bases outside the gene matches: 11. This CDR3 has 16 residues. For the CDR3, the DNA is TGTGCCAGCAGAGTGGGGACAGGGGCGGCGAGCACTGAAGCTTTCTTT. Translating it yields CASRVGTGAASTEAFF.

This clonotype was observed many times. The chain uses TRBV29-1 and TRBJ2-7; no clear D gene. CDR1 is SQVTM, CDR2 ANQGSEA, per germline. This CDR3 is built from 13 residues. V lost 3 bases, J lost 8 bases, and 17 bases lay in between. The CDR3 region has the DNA TGCAGCGTTGATCAGGACCCCGGTGGGAAGCAGTACTTC. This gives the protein CSVDQDPGGKQYF.

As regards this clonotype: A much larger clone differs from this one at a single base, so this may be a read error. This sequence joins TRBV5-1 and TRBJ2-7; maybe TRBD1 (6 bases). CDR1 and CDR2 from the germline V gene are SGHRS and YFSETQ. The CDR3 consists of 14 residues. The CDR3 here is CARSLTRGTYEQYF. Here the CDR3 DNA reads TGCGCCAGGAGCTTGACCAGGGGTACCTACGAGCAGTACTTC.

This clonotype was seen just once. The CDR3 nucleotides are TGTGCCATCAGCTTGGGGCTCTTGAGCGGGGCATACAATGAGCAGTTCTTC. Protein sequence: CAISLGLLSGAYNEQFF. This chain connects TRBV12-1 to TRBJ2-1; the table calls TRBD2, which could not be checked here. TRBV12-1 is marked as a pseudogene. The CDR3 spans 17 residues.

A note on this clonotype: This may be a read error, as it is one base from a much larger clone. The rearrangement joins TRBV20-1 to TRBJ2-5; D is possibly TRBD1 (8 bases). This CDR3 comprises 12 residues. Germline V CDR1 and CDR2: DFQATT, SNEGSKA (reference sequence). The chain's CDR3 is CSAPDRGGSQCF. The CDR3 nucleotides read TGCAGTGCACCCGACAGGGGAGGGTCCCAGTGCTTC.

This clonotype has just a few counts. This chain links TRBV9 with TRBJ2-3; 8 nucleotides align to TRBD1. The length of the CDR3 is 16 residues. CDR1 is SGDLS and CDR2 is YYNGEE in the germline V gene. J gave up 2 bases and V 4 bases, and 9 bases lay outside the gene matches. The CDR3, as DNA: TGTGCCAGCAGCACCCTCCCGGGACAGGACACAGATACGCAGTATTTT. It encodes CASSTLPGQDTDTQYF.

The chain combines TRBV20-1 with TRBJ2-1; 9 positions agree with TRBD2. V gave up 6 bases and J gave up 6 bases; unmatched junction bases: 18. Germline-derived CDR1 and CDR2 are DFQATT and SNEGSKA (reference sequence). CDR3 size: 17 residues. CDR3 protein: CSARTTGSSGRPNEQFF. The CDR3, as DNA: TGCAGTGCCAGGACTACAGGTAGTAGCGGGAGACCCAATGAGCAGTTCTTC.

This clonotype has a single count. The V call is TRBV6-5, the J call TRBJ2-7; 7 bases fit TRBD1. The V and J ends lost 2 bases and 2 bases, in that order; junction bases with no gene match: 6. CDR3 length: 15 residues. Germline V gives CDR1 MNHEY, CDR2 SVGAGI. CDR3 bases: TGTGCCAGCAGTTACACGTCGACAGGGCCCTACGAGCAGTACTTC. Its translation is CASSYTSTGPYEQYF.

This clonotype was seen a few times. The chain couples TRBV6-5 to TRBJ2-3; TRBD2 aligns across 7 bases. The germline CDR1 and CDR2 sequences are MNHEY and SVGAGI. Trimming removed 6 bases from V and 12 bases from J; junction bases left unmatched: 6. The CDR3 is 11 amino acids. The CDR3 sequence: CASSYQGLQYF. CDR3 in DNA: TGTGCCAGCAGCTACCAGGGACTACAGTATTTT.

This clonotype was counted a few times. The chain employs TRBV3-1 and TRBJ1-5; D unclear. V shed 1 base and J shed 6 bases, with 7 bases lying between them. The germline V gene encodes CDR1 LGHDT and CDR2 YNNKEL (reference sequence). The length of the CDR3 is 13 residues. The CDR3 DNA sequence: TGTGCCAGCAGCCAAGCGTTAAGTCAGCCCCAGCATTTT. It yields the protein CASSQALSQPQHF.